The 20 T cell receptor beta chains below were found in one sample sequenced in a study of blood T cell repertoires in COVID-19 (dated by TCRdb to the early 2020s). The receptor library was made with the immunoSEQ multiplex PCR assay. Entries here come from immuneACCESS through TCRdb and include only in-frame sequences with V and J called. Some clones fail to appear in such tables; in the studies checked, an unresolved V gene covers under half of the shortfall, and the cause of the remainder is unknown. Within this sample are over 350,000 clones, with around nine tenths of them counted one time only. 1.2% of the sample is in the top ten clones. Sequencing input: PBMCs or T cells enriched from blood (not recorded which). Receptors were obtained from a woman between 18 and 29 years old who had recovered from COVID-19.

The chain links TRBV6-5 to TRBJ1-2; possible D gene TRBD1, 5 bases. This CDR3 is built from 13 residues. Germline V gene lookup returns CDR1 MNHEY and CDR2 SVGAGI. The V end was cut by 6 bases, the J end by 8 bases, with 16 bases between. The CDR3 loop is CASSLRGSRGYTF. CDR3 nucleotide sequence: TGTGCCAGCAGCTTAAGGGGATCTAGAGGCTACACCTTC.

The CDR3 here is CASSEFPAGVSTGELFF. CDR3 DNA: TGTGCCAGCAGTGAATTTCCAGCGGGGGTGAGCACCGGGGAGCTGTTTTTT. The V and J genes are TRBV2 and TRBJ2-2, with 8 bases identical to TRBD2. Germline loops: CDR1 SNHLY, CDR2 FYNNEI. CDR3 length: 17 amino acids. V was pared by 2 bases and J by 4 bases, with 9 bases of the junction left unmatched. Full variable domain (rest looked up from reference TRBV2 and TRBJ2-2): EPEVTQTPSHQVTQMGQEVILRCVPISNHLYFYWYRQILGQKVEFLVSFYNNEISEKSEIFDDQFSVERPDGSNFTLKIRSTKLEDSAMYFCASSEFPAGVSTGELFFGEGSRLTVL.

V gene TRBV4-3 combines with J gene TRBJ2-7; perhaps TRBD2 as D (6 bases). This CDR3 spans 16 amino acids. Per germline, CDR1 LGHNA and CDR2 YSLEER. V shed 1 base and J shed 2 bases, with 15 bases lying between them. The CDR3 region has the DNA TGCGCCAGCAGCCAAGTTATGGAGGGGCCTACCTACGAGCAGTACTTC. Amino acid sequence: CASSQVMEGPTYEQYF.

About this clone: Other DNA variants within this sample encode the same CDR3. The V call is TRBV18, the J call TRBJ2-5, with TRBD1 matching over 10 bases. V was pared by 3 bases and J by 4 bases, with 5 bases of the junction left unmatched. Germline CDR1 reads KGHSH; CDR2 reads LQKENI. The CDR3 totals 15 residues. CDR3 region: CASSPRQGAGETQYF. The CDR3 DNA sequence: TGTGCCAGCTCACCGAGACAGGGGGCTGGAGAGACCCAGTACTTC.

This chain connects TRBV5-6 to TRBJ1-2; a possible D gene is TRBD1 (5 bases). CDR1 SGHDT and CDR2 YYEEEE come from the germline V gene. V shed 4 bases and J shed 3 bases, with 10 bases lying between them. The CDR3 covers 13 residues. The CDR3 sequence is CASSNRGYYGYTF. The CDR3 DNA sequence: TGTGCCAGCAGCAATCGGGGGTACTATGGCTACACCTTC.

The V and J genes are TRBV6-5 and TRBJ1-3, with 7 bases lining up with TRBD1. After removal of 4 bases from V and 4 bases from J, the junction contained 7 bases not matched to a gene. The CDR3 length is 15 residues. Germline lookup yields CDR1 MNHEY and CDR2 SVGAGI. CDR3 nucleotides: TGTGCCAGCAGTTCGTCAGGGGGGCCCGGAAACACCATATATTTT. Encoded protein: CASSSSGGPGNTIYF.

This chain joins TRBV11-2 and TRBJ2-1; the match to TRBD2 covers 9 bases. J was trimmed by 0 bases and V by 4 bases; bases with no gene match: 4. Per germline, CDR1 SGHAT and CDR2 FQNNGV. This CDR3 has 16 residues. Written as DNA, the CDR3 is TGTGCCAGCAGCTCATTAGCGGGGGACTCCTACAATGAGCAGTTCTTC. Protein: CASSSLAGDSYNEQFF.

The chain links TRBV2 to TRBJ2-1; a weak D match, TRBD2 (6 bases). This CDR3 region has 13 residues. Germline V gives CDR1 SNHLY, CDR2 FYNNEI. The V gene lost 7 bases and the J gene lost 2 bases, with 9 bases spanning the gap. The CDR3 protein is CASKGLPYNEQFF. The DNA for the CDR3 is TGTGCCAGCAAGGGACTCCCCTACAATGAGCAGTTCTTC.

The chain carries TRBV7-2 and TRBJ1-1; 9 bases line up with TRBD1. With V trimmed by 6 bases and J by 0 bases, 5 bases remained unmatched. CDR3 size: 15 residues. Germline loops: CDR1 SGHTA, CDR2 FQGNSA. As DNA, the CDR3 is TGTGCCAGCAGATCTAACAGGGGGCTGAACACTGAAGCTTTCTTT. Its protein product is CASRSNRGLNTEAFF. Filled out from reference TRBV7-2 and TRBJ1-1, the complete variable domain reads GAGVSQSPSNKVTEKGKDVELRCDPISGHTALYWYRQSLGQGLEFLIYFQGNSAPDKSGLPSDRFSAERTGGSVSTLTIQRTQQEDSAVYLCASRSNRGLNTEAFFGQGTRLTVV.

V usage is TRBV30 and J usage is TRBJ1-2, with a tentative D call TRBD1 (6 bases). Per the germline V gene, CDR1 is GTSNPN and CDR2 is SVGIG (reference sequence). This CDR3 is built from 16 residues. The V end lost 4 bases, the J end lost 1 base, and 19 bases lay between the germline ends. The CDR3 spells CAWKLRRDTNNYGYTF. CDR3 DNA sequence: TGTGCCTGGAAATTACGACGGGACACTAATAACTATGGCTACACCTTC. The whole variable domain, filled in from reference TRBV30 and TRBJ1-2, reads SQTIHQWPATLVQPVGSPLSLECTVEGTSNPNLYWYRQAAGRGLQLLFYSVGIGQISSEVPQNLSASRPQDRQFILSSKKLLLSDSGFYLCAWKLRRDTNNYGYTFGSGTRLTVV.

The chain uses TRBV5-4 and TRBJ1-2, with 7 bases aligning to TRBD1. Germline V gives CDR1 SGHNT, CDR2 YYREEE (reference sequence). V lost 4 bases and J lost 7; bases outside the gene matches: 16. The CDR3 sequence is 16 residues long. In DNA form, the CDR3 reads TGTGCCAGCAGCCCCTCCGGGACAGCGGGCCGAGGTGGCTACACCTTC. This sequence encodes CASSPSGTAGRGGYTF.

This clone showed up just a few times. V usage is TRBV11-2 and J usage is TRBJ2-7, with D possibly TRBD1 on 5 matching bases. Deletions cut 1 base from V and 7 bases from J, with 5 bases between. The length of the CDR3 is 11 residues. Germline V gene data show CDR1 as SGHAT and CDR2 as FQNNGV. CDR3 sequence (DNA): TGTGCCAGCAGCTTAGGGACAGAGCAGTACTTC. Translated: CASSLGTEQYF.

The chain couples TRBV7-9 to TRBJ2-7, with TRBD1 as a possible D gene (6 bases). Looked up from germline, CDR1 is SEHNR and CDR2 is FQNEAQ (reference sequence). The germline V and J ends were trimmed by 5 bases and 3 bases, with 17 bases remaining between them. The CDR3 runs to 15 residues. The CDR3 coding sequence is TGTGCCAGCAGCCCAAGCTGGCGAGGGGGCTACGAGCAGTACTTC. Its translation is CASSPSWRGGYEQYF.

V usage is TRBV15 and J usage is TRBJ2-1; tentatively, D is TRBD2 (6 bases). Trimming took 5 bases from V and 6 from J, leaving 17 bases between them. The germline V gene has CDR1 LNHNV and CDR2 YYDKDF (reference sequence). CDR3 length: 15 amino acids. The CDR3 sequence is CATSSRLGEVNEQFF. CDR3 DNA: TGTGCCACCAGCTCGAGACTAGGTGAGGTCAATGAGCAGTTCTTC. The whole variable domain, filled in from reference TRBV15 and TRBJ2-1, reads DAMVIQNPRYQVTQFGKPVTLSCSQTLNHNVMYWYQQKSSQAPKLLFHYYDKDFNNEADTPDNFQSRRPNTSFCFLDIRSPGLGDTAMYLCATSSRLGEVNEQFFGPGTRLTVL.

The gene calls are TRBV5-6 and TRBJ1-2, with D hard to call. CDR1 and CDR2 from the germline V gene are SGHDT and YYEEEE. The CDR3 sequence is 14 residues long. Trimming pared 4 bases from V and 7 bases from J, leaving 17 bases between. The CDR3 loop is CASSDVVASSGYTF. CDR3 bases: TGTGCCAGCAGCGACGTGGTAGCTTCAAGTGGCTACACCTTC.

The chain has TRBV18 and TRBJ2-3; 7 bases match TRBD2. J gave up 2 bases and V 2 bases, and 7 bases lay outside the gene matches. CDR1 KGHSH and CDR2 LQKENI come from the germline V gene. This CDR3 has 16 residues. The CDR3 here is CASSPRAGEFTDTQYF. DNA for the CDR3: TGTGCCAGCTCACCAAGGGCGGGGGAGTTCACAGATACGCAGTATTTT.

The CDR3 here is CASSYRTYTEAFF. In DNA, the CDR3 is TGTGCCAGCAGCTACAGGACCTACACTGAAGCTTTCTTT. The J gene is TRBJ1-1, the V gene TRBV9; a possible D gene is TRBD1 (5 bases). CDR1 and CDR2 from the germline V gene are SGDLS and YYNGEE. The V and J ends lost 4 bases and 3 bases respectively, with 10 bases between them. The CDR3 contains 13 residues.

The chain links TRBV10-3 to TRBJ1-5, with D uncertain. The ends were cut back, 7 bases at V and 4 bases at J, with 8 bases in the middle. Germline values: CDR1 ENHRY, CDR2 SYGVKD. CDR3 length: 12 residues. The chain's CDR3 is CAIKEPNQPQHF. CDR3 in DNA: TGTGCCATCAAGGAGCCAAATCAGCCCCAGCATTTT.

This chain links TRBV11-2 with TRBJ1-1; D possibly corresponds to TRBD1 (6 bases). The CDR3 length is 14 residues. The V gene's germline CDR1 is SGHAT and CDR2 FQNNGV. Trimming pared 4 bases from V and 3 bases from J, leaving 12 bases between. The CDR3 here is CASSSGTPDTEAFF. DNA for the CDR3: TGTGCCAGCAGCTCGGGGACACCCGACACTGAAGCTTTCTTT.

This chain joins TRBV30 and TRBJ1-2; a weak D match, TRBD1 (5 bases). CDR1 is GTSNPN and CDR2 is SVGIG in the germline V gene (reference sequence). Trimming removed 0 bases at V and 4 bases at J, with 6 bases between. The CDR3 loop spans 12 amino acids. As DNA, the CDR3 is TGTGCCTGGAGTGTGCAGGGCTATGGCTACACCTTC. Its protein is CAWSVQGYGYTF.